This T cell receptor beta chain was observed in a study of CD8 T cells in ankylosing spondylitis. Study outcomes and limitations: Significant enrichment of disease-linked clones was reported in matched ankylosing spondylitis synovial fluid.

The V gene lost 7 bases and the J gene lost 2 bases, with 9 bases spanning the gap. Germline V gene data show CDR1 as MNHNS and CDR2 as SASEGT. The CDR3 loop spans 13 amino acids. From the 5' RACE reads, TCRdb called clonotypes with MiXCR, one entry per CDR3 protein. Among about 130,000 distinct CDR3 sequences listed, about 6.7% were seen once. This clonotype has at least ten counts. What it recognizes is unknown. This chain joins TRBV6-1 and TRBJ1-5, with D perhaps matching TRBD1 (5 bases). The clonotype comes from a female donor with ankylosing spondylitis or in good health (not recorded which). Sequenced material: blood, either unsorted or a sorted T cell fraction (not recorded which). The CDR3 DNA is TGTGCCAGCAAGGGGATTGGCAATCAGCCCCAGCATTTT. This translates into CASKGIGNQPQHF.